This T cell receptor (beta chain) is drawn from a study of T-cell reconstitution after alpha-beta-depleted transplantation in children (dated by TCRdb to the mid-2010s). Regarding the research as a whole: Using TCR repertoire profiling, the study quantitatively followed how T-cell immune reconstitution unfolded in children after TCRalphabeta/CD19-depleted allogeneic hematopoietic cell transplantation. Results the study describes overall, beyond this receptor: Over subsequent months, a decline in hyperexpanded clone frequencies was noted, and after one year, T-cell counts and TCRbeta diversity were mostly ascribed to newly produced T cells. In some patients, the high TCRbeta diversity seen at day 60 was put down to recipient T cells and intrathymic progenitors that had survived conditioning. The apparently early alphabetaT-cell count recovery about two months after transplant was reportedly dependent on only several hundred rapidly expanded clones derived from non-depleted graft cells.

This clonotype showed up just a few times. There is no known antigen for this receptor. There are no base qualities to consult, and no much larger clone falls within one base. According to the study, the label for this sample's treatment or condition signals: allogeneic hematopoietic cell transplantation with graft depleted of TCRalphabeta T cells and CD19 B cells. The transplant recipients were children given TCRalphabeta/CD19-depleted allogeneic hematopoietic cell grafts. CDR3 length: 13 amino acids, cysteine to phenylalanine. Just CDR3 DNA is preserved here, 39 bases in frame from base 1. The junction carries 11 bases between V and J, which are trimmed by 3 bases and 5 bases respectively. The library relied on PCR. Sequencing was performed on an Illumina HiSeq 2500. TCR libraries were prepared with molecular barcoding, using unique molecular identifiers to normalize TCRbeta repertoire quantification. The raw public data were reprocessed by TCRdb itself: fastp quality trimming at Q25, MiXCR clonotype calling, in-frame beta chains only. One record per CDR3 amino acid sequence lists the most common genes and DNA. The sample yields under 750,000 distinct CDR3 sequences; 23% were counted once. The ten largest clones capture less than 15% of the sample.

Recombination connected TRBV12-3 or TRBV12-4 to TRBJ2-7; the D gene is perhaps TRBD1, from 5 matching bases. The specimen was PBMCs, mostly from graft donor cells, collected 360 days after TCRalphabeta/CD19-depleted stem cell transplant. This sequence originates from a boy less than two years old who had a stem cell transplant for acute myeloid leukemia, so the T cells may come from the graft donor. The CDR3 has the sequence CASSFADSHEQYF. The sequenced DNA is TGTGCCAGCAGTTTCGCCGACAGCCACGAGCAGTACTTC.